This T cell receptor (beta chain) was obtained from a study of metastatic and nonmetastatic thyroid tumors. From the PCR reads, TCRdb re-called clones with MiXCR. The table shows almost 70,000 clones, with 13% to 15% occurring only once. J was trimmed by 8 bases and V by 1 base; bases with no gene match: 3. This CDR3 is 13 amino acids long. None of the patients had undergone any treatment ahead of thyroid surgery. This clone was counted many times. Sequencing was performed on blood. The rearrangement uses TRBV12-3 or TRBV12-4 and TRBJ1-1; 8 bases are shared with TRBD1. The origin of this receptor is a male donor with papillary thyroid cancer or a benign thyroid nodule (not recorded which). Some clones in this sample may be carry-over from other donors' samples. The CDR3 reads CASSLGGQDEAFF. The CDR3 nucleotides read TGTGCCAGCAGTTTAGGGGGACAGGACGAAGCTTTCTTT.